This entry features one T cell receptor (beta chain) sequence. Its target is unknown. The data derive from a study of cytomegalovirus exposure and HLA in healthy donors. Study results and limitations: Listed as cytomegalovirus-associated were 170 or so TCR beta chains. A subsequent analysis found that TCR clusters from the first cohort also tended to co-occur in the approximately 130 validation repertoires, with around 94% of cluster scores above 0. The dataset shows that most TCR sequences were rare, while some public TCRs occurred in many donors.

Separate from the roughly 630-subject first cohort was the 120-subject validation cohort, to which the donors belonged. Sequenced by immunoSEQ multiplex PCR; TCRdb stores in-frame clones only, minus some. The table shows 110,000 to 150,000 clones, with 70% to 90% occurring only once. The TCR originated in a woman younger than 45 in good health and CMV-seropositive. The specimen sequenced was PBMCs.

The DNA of the CDR3 is TGCGCCAGCAGCCAAGGGTGGGCAGGGGGCAAAGGCCAGCCCCAGCATTTT. It codes for CASSQGWAGGKGQPQHF. The V and J genes are TRBV4-1 and TRBJ1-5; 8 nucleotides line up with TRBD1. The CDR3 is 17 residues long. Per germline, CDR1 MGHRA and CDR2 YSYEKL. Trimming removed 1 base from V and 7 bases from J; junction bases left unmatched: 12.